Listed below are T cell receptor beta chains from one sample, sequenced in a study of shared clonotypes between healthy human individuals. Libraries were prepared by immunoSEQ multiplex PCR; TCRdb keeps only in-frame clonotypes and omits some of them. The sample lists about 1.5 million clones, roughly 96% seen once, with roughly 1.1% in the top ten. Sequenced input: naive CD4+ T cells sorted from blood. The origin of the receptors is a man between 25 and 39 years old in good health. The CDR3 runs from the conserved cysteine through the conserved F or W.

v_call cdr3_aa
TRBV5-4 CASSSWQRLISSGANVLTF
TRBV19 CASSVSGTRSYEQYF
TRBV7-9 CASTQQYEKLFF
TRBV18 CASSPGAEETQYF
TRBV7-8 CASSSQPGGGAFF
TRBV7-2 CASSSNPSGTGELFF
TRBV30 CAWRALGQGGSDTQYF
TRBV7-2 CASSPQGNYGYTF
TRBV11-3 CASSPRTNYNEQFF
TRBV5-4 CASSLAGEDTQYF
TRBV18 CASSPPNRVGNGNTIYF
TRBV5-1 CASSFGGKGVNTEAFF
TRBV11-3 CASSIGLASDEQFF
TRBV11-3 CASSLSGTGITGELFF
TRBV7-8 CASSLGTSGRAYNEQFF
TRBV15 CATSRTGANEKLFF
TRBV2 CASTAPAGVGSYEQYF
TRBV27 CASSLSKGRGLQPQHF
TRBV7-2 CASSPARGTYNEQFF
TRBV5-1 CASSQAGDFTDTQYF
TRBV5-4 CASRTDAITDTQYF
TRBV13 CASSSTFSASTDTQYF
TRBV9 CASSVGIWASTDTQYF
TRBV27 CASRGGNQPQHF
TRBV2 CASRISGRSYNEQFF
TRBV4-2 CASSPEGRGPSYEQYF
TRBV29-1 CSVEFLAGRTDTQYF
TRBV7-8 CASSPGTSGSINEQFF
TRBV6-1 CASNLGMAANYGYTF
TRBV9 CASSGGSGDRNQPQHF
TRBV7-8 CASSSKQGLEQFF
TRBV5-1 CASSPRTEYEQYF
TRBV7-9 CASSSPAGTVEQFF
TRBV19 CASSRVSGRGKDTGELFF
TRBV29-1 CSVDVSSDTEAFF
TRBV10-2 CASSEIFIRTEAFF
TRBV9 CASSVQSDSIFTYGYTF
TRBV28 CASSLASYEQYF
TRBV18 CASSPRRLNEQFF
TRBV10-3 CAISESASGTSGPALGETQYF
TRBV18 CASSITQGNTEAFF
TRBV6-5 CASSYFGSGSGELFF
TRBV10-3 CAISESFDQPQHF
TRBV15 CATSRGRATGELFF
TRBV2 CASMGLAGDQYF
TRBV5-1 CASSLDLGPIYNEQFF
TRBV18 CASSPQARNEKLFF
TRBV11-3 CASSPGWRTSSYNEQFF
TRBV6-5 CASSRLAGLNEQFF
TRBV5-1 CASSLALAGANEQFF
TRBV5-1 CASSFRRNTGELFF
TRBV18 CASSPGTTHEKLFF